The T cell receptor beta chain described here comes from a study of cytomegalovirus exposure and HLA in healthy donors. Whole-study context: The roughly 130 validation repertoires used the same platform as the roughly 720 first-cohort repertoires (as reported by a later analysis).

The germline V gene has CDR1 LGHNA and CDR2 YNFKEQ. V lost 8 bases and J lost 3, with 20 bases in between. The CDR3 is 17 amino acids. Generated by immunoSEQ multiplex PCR, the TCRdb table keeps only in-frame clones and is missing some. The sample lists 130,000 or so clones, about 90% seen once, with around 3.4% in the top ten. The sequence derives from a man aged 25-40 years in good health and CMV-seronegative. Sequencing was carried out using PBMCs. The chain carries TRBV4-2 and TRBJ2-6; D perhaps matches TRBD1 (6 bases). The CDR3 coding sequence is TGTGCCAGCGACTCCATCCAGGGGAAAGGTGGGGCCAACGTCCTGACTTTC. It specifies CASDSIQGKGGANVLTF.